The 21 T cell receptor beta chains reported below all come from one sample, sequenced in a study of cytomegalovirus exposure and HLA in healthy donors (TCRdb year 2017). Libraries were built with the immunoSEQ multiplex PCR assay. As stored in TCRdb, this immuneACCESS dataset retains in-frame rearrangements with V and J assigned. A fraction of the clones does not appear; measured against another copy, unresolved V genes explain less than half of the discrepancy, and the remainder lacks a known reason. Present in this sample are some 140,000 clones, approximately 84% of which were seen just once. 1.4% of the sample is in the top ten clones. Sequencing used PBMCs. The receptors stem from a woman in her 30s in good health and CMV-seronegative.

The rearrangement joins TRBV19 to TRBJ1-1; D gene uncertain. Deletions cut 5 bases from V and 2 bases from J, with 18 bases between. Germline CDR1 LNHDA, CDR2 SQIVND (reference sequence). This CDR3 is built from 16 residues. The CDR3 DNA reads TGTGCCAGTAGTTTAGTTGCGGGGAGGACTAACACTGAAGCTTTCTTT. It codes for CASSLVAGRTNTEAFF. The variable domain in full, with the rest retrieved from reference TRBV19 and TRBJ1-1, is DGGITQSPKYLFRKEGQNVTLSCEQNLNHDAMYWYRQDPGQGLRLIYYSQIVNDFQKGDIAEGYSVSREKKESFPLTVTSAQKNPTAFYLCASSLVAGRTNTEAFFGQGTRLTVV.

The genes are TRBV2 and TRBJ1-4; 7 nucleotides match TRBD1. The germline V gene encodes CDR1 SNHLY and CDR2 FYNNEI. CDR3 size: 12 residues. J gave up 8 bases and V 6 bases, and 3 bases lay outside the gene matches. The DNA of the CDR3 is TGTGCCAGCAGGAGGGGGCAGGAAAAACTGTTTTTT. This codes for CASRRGQEKLFF.

The rearrangement joins TRBV18 to TRBJ1-5, with 9 bases aligning to TRBD1. Germline loops: CDR1 KGHSH, CDR2 LQKENI. The CDR3 totals 17 residues. V was clipped by 5 bases and J by 6 bases; unmatched bases: 14. DNA of the CDR3: TGTGCCAGCTCATCGATCTACCAACAGGGGGCGGGTCAGCCCCAGCATTTT. Translated: CASSSIYQQGAGQPQHF.

The genes are TRBV5-6 and TRBJ2-1, with 8 bases lining up with TRBD1. The CDR3 covers 13 residues. Losses at the gene ends were 0 bases for V and 8 bases for J; bases not matched to a gene: 1. Germline CDR1 and CDR2: SGHDT and YYEEEE. CDR3 in DNA: TGTGCCAGCAGCTTGGCGGACAGGGATGAGCAGTTCTTC. Its translation: CASSLADRDEQFF.

The chain recombines TRBV18 with TRBJ2-1; weak D call: TRBD2 (5 bases). Trimming shortened V by 0 bases and J by 12 bases, and 6 bases separated the two germline ends. This CDR3 contains 11 residues. CDR1 and CDR2 (germline): KGHSH, LQKENI. CDR3 coding DNA: TGTGCCAGCTCACCACCGGGGAGGCAGTTCTTC. This sequence encodes CASSPPGRQFF.

The chain is built from TRBV7-3 and TRBJ2-1; D perhaps matches TRBD1 (6 bases). In germline, CDR1 is SGHTA, CDR2 FQGTGA. The CDR3 spans 14 residues. Trimming pared 0 bases from V and 8 bases from J, leaving 11 bases between. CDR3 region: CASSLTVGADEQFF. CDR3 coding DNA: TGTGCCAGCAGCTTAACTGTGGGGGCTGATGAGCAGTTCTTC.

This clone was observed once. The chain has TRBV7-6 and TRBJ2-6, with 7 bases fitting TRBD1. The trim removed 2 bases at V and 0 bases at J, leaving 10 bases unmatched. Per germline, CDR1 SGHVS and CDR2 FNYEAQ. CDR3 length: 19 amino acids. The chain's CDR3 is CASSLSHRGPSSGANVLTF. CDR3 in DNA: TGTGCCAGCAGCTTATCCCACAGGGGACCGAGCTCTGGGGCCAACGTCCTGACTTTC.

The chain carries TRBV27 and TRBJ1-5; tentative D call: TRBD1 (6 bases). The CDR3 has 15 residues. Germline-derived CDR1 and CDR2 are MNHEY and SMNVEV (reference sequence). Trimming took 5 bases from V and 4 from J, leaving 15 bases between them. CDR3 amino acids: CASSREGRGNQPQHF. CDR3 nucleotide sequence: TGTGCCAGCAGTAGAGAGGGCAGGGGTAATCAGCCCCAGCATTTT.

The chain carries TRBV19 and TRBJ1-4; D gene ambiguous. The CDR3 consists of 14 residues. Trimming cost V 3 bases and J 4 bases, with 9 bases left between them. CDR1 and CDR2 (germline): LNHDA, SQIVND (reference sequence). CDR3 in DNA: TGTGCCAGTAGTATTTACGGGGATAATGAAAAACTGTTTTTT. Amino acids: CASSIYGDNEKLFF.

The chain employs TRBV7-9 and TRBJ1-6; D is undetermined. CDR3 length: 15 residues. Trimming left V 3 bases short and J 7 bases short, with 13 bases between. Germline CDR1 and CDR2: SEHNR and FQNEAQ (reference sequence). DNA for the CDR3: TGTGCCAGCAGCTTTAGTAGGCGGCTAAATTCACCCCTCCACTTT. Translation gives CASSFSRRLNSPLHF.

This chain links TRBV5-1 with TRBJ2-1; 10 nucleotides align to TRBD2. In germline, CDR1 is SGHRS, CDR2 YFSETQ. CDR3 length: 15 amino acids. After removal of 4 bases from V and 5 bases from J, the junction contained 6 bases not matched to a gene. CDR3 sequence reads: CASSPLAGQNNEQFF. CDR3 bases: TGCGCCAGCAGCCCACTAGCGGGGCAAAACAATGAGCAGTTCTTC.

V gene TRBV27 combines with J gene TRBJ2-5, with D possibly TRBD2 on 6 matching bases. Germline V lookup: CDR1 MNHEY, CDR2 SMNVEV (reference sequence). The CDR3 totals 13 residues. V lost 0 bases and J lost 9, with 11 bases in between. This CDR3 reads CASSLSAVAAQYF. CDR3 DNA sequence: TGTGCCAGCAGTTTATCGGCAGTAGCGGCCCAGTACTTC.

The rearrangement joins TRBV7-2 to TRBJ2-5, with a weak D call TRBD2 (6 bases). The CDR3 length is 14 residues. The germline V gene encodes CDR1 SGHTA and CDR2 FQGNSA. V lost 3 bases and J 1 base, leaving 9 bases between the germline ends. CDR3: CASSFGGAQETQYF. For the CDR3, the DNA is TGTGCCAGCAGCTTCGGAGGGGCCCAAGAGACCCAGTACTTC.

The chain couples TRBV7-9 to TRBJ2-3, with TRBD1 identical over 10 bases. CDR1 SEHNR and CDR2 FQNEAQ come from the germline V gene (reference sequence). J was trimmed by 1 base and V by 5 bases; bases with no gene match: 12. CDR3 length: 18 residues. CDR3 sequence (DNA): TGTGCCAGCAGCCCGTTCCGGACAGGGGGATTCGGCACAGATACGCAGTATTTT. Protein sequence: CASSPFRTGGFGTDTQYF.

The chain uses TRBV4-2 and TRBJ1-2, with TRBD1 matching over 9 bases. V shed 4 bases, J shed 7 bases, and the junction held 13 bases outside the gene matches. The CDR3 has 16 amino acids. Germline assignment: CDR1 LGHNA and CDR2 YNFKEQ. The CDR3: CASSPRMLGQGFGYTF. The CDR3 coding sequence is TGTGCCAGCAGCCCAAGGATGTTGGGACAGGGCTTTGGCTACACCTTC.

This clone was observed a single time. The chain recombines TRBV10-3 with TRBJ2-6; 7 bases match TRBD1. CDR3 length: 18 residues. The ends lost 3 bases at V and 0 bases at J; junction bases unmatched: 8. Germline V lookup: CDR1 ENHRY, CDR2 SYGVKD. In DNA form, the CDR3 reads TGTGCCATCAGTGACGGGACAGTCTACTTCTCTGGGGCCAACGTCCTGACTTTC. Protein: CAISDGTVYFSGANVLTF.

This clone showed up just once. J is TRBJ2-3 and V is TRBV29-1; possibly TRBD2 for D (6 bases). Between the trimmed V and J ends, which lost 1 base and 6 bases, there was a span of 11 bases. Per the germline V gene, CDR1 is SQVTM and CDR2 is ANQGSEA. The length of the CDR3 is 13 residues. The CDR3 bases are TGCAGCGTTGAAGGAGGAGGGTGGGATACGCAGTATTTT. It translates to CSVEGGGWDTQYF.

This clone was recorded once. The V call is TRBV18, the J call TRBJ2-1; maybe TRBD2 (6 bases). Germline V gene data show CDR1 as KGHSH and CDR2 as LQKENI. V lost 3 bases and J 0 bases, leaving 9 bases between the germline ends. CDR3 length: 15 amino acids. CDR3 nucleotide sequence: TGTGCCAGCTCACCGTTCGGGGGCTCCTACAATGAGCAGTTCTTC. Its translation is CASSPFGGSYNEQFF.

The J gene is TRBJ2-1, the V gene TRBV5-1; TRBD2 matches 7 bases. V shed 7 bases and J 7 bases; nucleotides not matched to a gene: 14. Germline CDR1 is SGHRS and CDR2 is YFSETQ. The CDR3 runs to 15 residues. This chain's CDR3 is CASARGAPAGNEQFF. The CDR3 bases are TGCGCCAGCGCGAGAGGGGCACCAGCGGGGAATGAGCAGTTCTTC. The full variable domain, rest sourced from reference TRBV5-1 and TRBJ2-1, is KAGVTQTPRYLIKTRGQQVTLSCSPISGHRSVSWYQQTPGQGLQFLFEYFSETQRNKGNFPGRFSGRQFSNSRSEMNVSTLELGDSALYLCASARGAPAGNEQFFGPGTRLTVL.

The V call is TRBV19, the J call TRBJ2-7; the D gene is possibly TRBD2 (5 bases). The CDR3 consists of 12 residues. The V end was cut by 4 bases, the J end by 4 bases, with 8 bases between. CDR1 is LNHDA, CDR2 SQIVND, per germline (reference sequence). In DNA form, the CDR3 reads TGTGCCAGTAGTAGCCGGGGTTACGAGCAGTACTTC. It codes for CASSSRGYEQYF.

The DNA for the CDR3 is TGTGCCAGCAGCGTAGGGACTAGCCTCGATTCCTACAATGAGCAGTTCTTC. Translated, it gives CASSVGTSLDSYNEQFF. The J gene is TRBJ2-1, the V gene TRBV9; TRBD2 aligns across 8 bases. V trimming: 0 bases; J trimming: 1 base; junction bases outside the gene matches: 6. CDR3 length equals 17 residues. The germline gives CDR1 SGDLS, CDR2 YYNGEE.